The sequence of this T cell receptor beta chain was determined in a study of graft-versus-host responses after intestinal transplantation. Deletions cut 0 bases from V and 7 bases from J, with 7 bases between. The CDR3 runs to 13 residues. In germline, CDR1 is SGHRS, CDR2 YFSETQ. Comments on this clone: Its cognate antigen is unknown.

Study-wide results and limits: Researchers found GvH clones in recipient marrow, and some showed up first in ileum or blood.

The data were produced by immunoSEQ multiplex PCR, yet TCRdb's version contains in-frame clones alone and is incomplete. This table has tens of thousands of clones, roughly 88% appearing once. The clonotype comes from a human donor who received an intestinal transplant. The input for sequencing was unstimulated CD4+ T cells sorted from spleen or lymph node cells, taken before intestinal transplant. V gene TRBV5-1 combines with J gene TRBJ1-4; D not certain. CDR3 DNA: TGCGCCAGCAGCTTGGTAGGGAGTGAAAAACTGTTTTTT. This sequence encodes CASSLVGSEKLFF.